These 9 T cell receptor beta chains were sequenced from one sample in a study of blood T cell repertoires in COVID-19 (TCRdb year 2020). Receptors were amplified or captured by the immunoSEQ multiplex PCR assay. The clones in this table, taken by TCRdb from immuneACCESS, are in-frame only. Not every clone is retained; where verified, under half of the shortfall comes from an unresolved V gene, and the cause of the rest is unknown. The sample records around 300,000 clones, just under 90% of which are singletons. The ten most abundant clones make up approximately 2% of the sample. The specimen sequenced was PBMCs or T cells enriched from blood (not recorded which). The source is a woman aged 60-75 years who had recovered from COVID-19.

The genes are TRBV30 and TRBJ1-6; 7 bases agree with TRBD1. Germline V gene sequence: CDR1 GTSNPN, CDR2 SVGIG (reference sequence). CDR3 length equals 15 residues. V was clipped by 4 bases and J by 5 bases; unmatched bases: 8. CDR3 sequence reads: CAWIHRGYDNSPLHF. In DNA, the CDR3 is TGTGCCTGGATTCACAGGGGTTACGATAATTCACCCCTCCACTTT. The variable domain in full, completed from reference TRBV30 and TRBJ1-6, reads SQTIHQWPATLVQPVGSPLSLECTVEGTSNPNLYWYRQAAGRGLQLLFYSVGIGQISSEVPQNLSASRPQDRQFILSSKKLLLSDSGFYLCAWIHRGYDNSPLHFGNGTRLTVT.

This sequence joins TRBV5-1 and TRBJ2-7; TRBD1 aligns across 10 bases. Germline V gene data show CDR1 as SGHRS and CDR2 as YFSETQ. Unmatched junction bases numbered 7, after V lost 4 bases and J lost 6 bases. This CDR3 spans 14 amino acids. CDR3 nucleotide sequence: TGCGCCAGCAGCCCGGGACAGGGGTGGGCCGAGCAGTACTTC. As protein: CASSPGQGWAEQYF.

This clone occurred once. This chain joins TRBV28 and TRBJ1-1; D is unresolved. From germline, CDR1 is MDHEN and CDR2 SYDVKM. There are 13 residues in the CDR3. Trimming cost V 8 bases and J 0 bases, with 10 bases left between them. In DNA, the CDR3 is TGTGCCAGCTCCGACACCTTGAACACTGAAGCTTTCTTT. The encoded protein is CASSDTLNTEAFF.

A single count supports this clone. This chain connects TRBV5-1 to TRBJ1-6, with 10 positions matching TRBD1. J gave up 14 bases and V 4 bases, and 9 bases lay outside the gene matches. Germline lookup yields CDR1 SGHRS and CDR2 YFSETQ. There are 14 residues in the CDR3. The CDR3 reads CASSQGGTGDSLHF. The CDR3, as DNA: TGCGCCAGCAGCCAAGGGGGGACAGGGGATTCCCTCCACTTT.

This chain connects TRBV18 to TRBJ2-5; the D gene is possibly TRBD2 (6 bases). V was clipped by 3 bases and J by 2 bases, with 13 bases between them. The CDR3 has 15 residues. CDR1 is KGHSH and CDR2 is LQKENI in the germline V gene. CDR3 sequence reads: CASSPPTRRQETQYF. CDR3 in DNA: TGTGCCAGCTCACCTCCGACTAGGCGGCAAGAGACCCAGTACTTC.

V and J are TRBV5-1 and TRBJ1-6; no clear D. In germline, CDR1 is SGHRS, CDR2 YFSETQ. The CDR3 has 16 amino acids. The V gene lost 5 bases and the J gene lost 10 bases, with 22 bases spanning the gap. CDR3 DNA sequence: TGCGCCAGCAGGGCAAGGAGTGATCTTGTTGGCTCACCCCTCCACTTT. Translating gives CASRARSDLVGSPLHF.

The chain employs TRBV29-1 and TRBJ2-3, with TRBD2 matching 10 bases. This CDR3 spans 16 amino acids. With 7 bases clipped from V and 6 bases from J, the junction kept 16 bases outside the gene matches. The germline CDR1 and CDR2 sequences are SQVTM and ANQGSEA. The CDR3 loop is CSAERTSGNPPDTQYF. The CDR3 DNA reads as TGCAGCGCAGAGCGTACTAGCGGGAACCCGCCGGATACGCAGTATTTT.

The genes are TRBV2 and TRBJ2-3; 12 nucleotides align to TRBD2. Germline loops: CDR1 SNHLY, CDR2 FYNNEI. J gave up 6 bases and V 3 bases, and 7 bases lay outside the gene matches. CDR3 length: 16 amino acids. This CDR3 reads CASSDLTSGRFDTQYF. CDR3 sequence (DNA): TGTGCCAGCAGTGACCTGACTAGCGGGAGATTCGATACGCAGTATTTT.

The genes are TRBV9 and TRBJ1-1; 7 bases are a match to TRBD1. V was clipped by 7 bases and J by 3 bases; unmatched bases: 9. The CDR3 extends over 14 amino acids. Germline CDR1 and CDR2: SGDLS and YYNGEE. CDR3 sequence reads: CASAAGQAYTEAFF. The CDR3 nucleotides read TGTGCCAGCGCGGCTGGACAGGCATACACTGAAGCTTTCTTT.